The 27 T cell receptor beta chains reported below all come from one sample, sequenced in a study of OX40 agonist ivuxolimab in advanced cancers. Sequencing was performed with immunoSEQ multiplex PCR; in TCRdb, only in-frame clones are kept and a portion is missing. Of roughly 97,000 clones in the sample, about 90% were seen once. The sample consisted of CD4+ or CD8+ T cells sorted from blood, taken in a trial of the OX40 agonist ivuxolimab. Source of these receptors: an adult with an advanced solid tumor such as melanoma, head and neck, liver or kidney cancer.

The rearrangement uses TRBV5-1 and TRBJ2-1, with a tentative D call TRBD1 (6 bases). Trimming cost V 0 bases and J 9 bases, with 22 bases left between them. The CDR3 runs 17 residues. Germline V gene sequence: CDR1 SGHRS, CDR2 YFSETQ. CDR3 amino acids: CASSLAASTGSLGEQFF. The CDR3 DNA reads as TGCGCCAGCAGCTTGGCCGCGTCCACAGGGTCTTTGGGTGAGCAGTTCTTC.

J is TRBJ1-5 and V is TRBV4-3, with D uncertain. This CDR3 region has 14 residues. The V and J ends lost 4 bases and 8 bases respectively, with 15 bases between them. The V gene's germline CDR1 is LGHNA and CDR2 YSLEER. CDR3 loop: CASSPGIRDKPQHF. CDR3 coding DNA: TGCGCCAGCAGCCCCGGGATCCGAGATAAGCCCCAGCATTTT.

The chain combines TRBV27 with TRBJ2-3; TRBD2 matches 11 bases. The germline V gene encodes CDR1 MNHEY and CDR2 SMNVEV (reference sequence). This CDR3 spans 16 amino acids. Germline trimming cut 7 bases from V and 5 bases from J; bases unmatched to any gene: 11. CDR3 sequence: CASTTRVSGGVDTQYF. CDR3 sequence (DNA): TGTGCCAGCACCACTAGGGTTAGCGGGGGGGTAGATACGCAGTATTTT.

The chain employs TRBV6-1 and TRBJ2-7; perhaps D is TRBD1 or TRBD2 (6 bases each). V was pared by 6 bases and J by 6 bases, with 15 bases between. The CDR3 is 13 residues long. Germline assignment: CDR1 MNHNS and CDR2 SASEGT. Here the CDR3 DNA reads TGTGCCAGCAGAGCCCGCGAGGGGGGCGAGCAGTACTTC. It specifies CASRAREGGEQYF.

The CDR3 loop is CASSHREGVGTEAFF. For the CDR3, the DNA is TGTGCCAGCAGCCATAGGGAAGGGGTCGGCACTGAAGCTTTCTTT. The genes are TRBV5-5 and TRBJ1-1; a weak D match, TRBD1 (5 bases). Trimming pared 4 bases from V and 4 bases from J, leaving 17 bases between. The CDR3 spans 15 residues. Per the germline V gene, CDR1 is SGHKS and CDR2 is YYEKEE (reference sequence).

The chain carries TRBV11-1 and TRBJ2-3; the D is unclear. CDR1 and CDR2 (germline): SGHAT, FQDESV (reference sequence). CDR3 length: 14 amino acids. V lost 1 base and J lost 0, with 5 bases in between. The DNA of the CDR3 is TGTGCCAGCAGCTTAGGACGTAGCACAGATACGCAGTATTTT. Encoded protein: CASSLGRSTDTQYF.

The chain carries TRBV10-1 and TRBJ2-5; weak D call: TRBD1 (7 bases). The CDR3 extends over 14 amino acids. Trimming took 2 bases from V and 7 from J, leaving 14 bases between them. Germline-derived CDR1 and CDR2 are WNHNN and SYGVQD (reference sequence). CDR3 region: CASSEQLAGGTQYF. CDR3 coding DNA: TGCGCCAGCAGTGAGCAACTAGCAGGGGGGACCCAGTACTTC.

The chain employs TRBV25-1 and TRBJ1-6; D ambiguous. The length of the CDR3 is 14 residues. V lost 5 bases to trimming and J lost 7 bases, with 12 bases between them. Per germline, CDR1 MGHDK and CDR2 SYGVNS. The CDR3 coding sequence is TGTGCCAGCAGTCCGGTAGGGTTAAATTCACCCCTCCACTTT. Its protein product is CASSPVGLNSPLHF.

The chain carries TRBV28 and TRBJ2-7, with no clear D. Germline values: CDR1 MDHEN, CDR2 SYDVKM. The V end was cut by 2 bases, the J end by 3 bases, with 14 bases between. This CDR3 is 15 amino acids long. The CDR3 loop reads CASSLGNHLYYEQYF. The CDR3 nucleotides read TGTGCCAGCAGTTTAGGCAATCACCTTTACTACGAGCAGTACTTC.

This chain connects TRBV28 to TRBJ1-2; D is ambiguous. V was clipped by 3 bases and J by 6 bases, with 8 bases between them. Germline V gives CDR1 MDHEN, CDR2 SYDVKM. There are 12 residues in the CDR3. DNA for the CDR3: TGTGCCAGCAGTTTGATGGGGAATGGCTACACCTTC. Translated: CASSLMGNGYTF.

The chain links TRBV7-9 to TRBJ2-2, with D perhaps TRBD2 (6 bases). This CDR3 comprises 14 residues. In germline, CDR1 is SEHNR, CDR2 FQNEAQ (reference sequence). Trimming removed 11 bases from V and 0 bases from J, with 13 bases in between. The CDR3 reads CACGVNANTGELFF. The CDR3 DNA reads TGTGCCTGCGGGGTCAACGCGAACACCGGGGAGCTGTTTTTT.

The chain joins TRBV6-4 to TRBJ2-2, with D unresolved. The CDR3 is 13 amino acids. Germline CDR1 reads MRHNA; CDR2 reads SNTAGT. Trimming pared 4 bases from V and 1 base from J, leaving 4 bases between. This CDR3 is CASSGVNTGELFF. The CDR3 DNA reads as TGTGCCAGCAGTGGAGTGAACACCGGGGAGCTGTTTTTT.

The genes are TRBV9 and TRBJ2-1; TRBD1 matches 8 bases. From germline, CDR1 is SGDLS and CDR2 YYNGEE. CDR3 length: 16 amino acids. V shed 2 bases, J shed 4 bases, and the junction held 8 bases outside the gene matches. This chain's CDR3 is CASSVGQGATYNEQFF. The CDR3 DNA reads TGTGCCAGCAGCGTCGGACAGGGCGCCACGTACAATGAGCAGTTCTTC.

V is TRBV30 and J is TRBJ2-5; 8 bases are shared with TRBD2. The ends lost 6 bases at V and 4 bases at J; junction bases unmatched: 10. Germline CDR1 and CDR2: GTSNPN and SVGIG (reference sequence). CDR3 length equals 14 residues. CDR3 coding DNA: TGTGCCTGCAGCACGGGGGGGGCCCCAGAGACCCAGTACTTC. Translated, it gives CACSTGGAPETQYF.

V gene TRBV30 combines with J gene TRBJ1-2; no clear D. V lost 1 base to trimming and J lost 6 bases, with 9 bases between them. Per germline, CDR1 GTSNPN and CDR2 SVGIG (reference sequence). This CDR3 has 12 amino acids. The CDR3: CAWSGGRHGYTF. CDR3 in DNA: TGTGCCTGGAGTGGCGGGAGGCATGGCTACACCTTC.

V and J are TRBV27 and TRBJ2-5; a weak D match, TRBD2 (5 bases). In germline, CDR1 is MNHEY, CDR2 SMNVEV (reference sequence). The CDR3 has 15 amino acids. The V end was cut by 4 bases, the J end by 5 bases, with 17 bases between. Written as DNA, the CDR3 is TGTGCCAGCAGTTCTAAGCTGGCGGACTGGGAGACCCAGTACTTC. As protein: CASSSKLADWETQYF.

The V and J genes are TRBV6-5 and TRBJ1-6; possibly TRBD1 for D (6 bases). Germline V gene lookup returns CDR1 MNHEY and CDR2 SVGAGI. This CDR3 is 16 amino acids long. The ends were cut back, 2 bases at V and 7 bases at J, with 15 bases in the middle. CDR3 in amino acids: CASSYAPGQMNSPLHF. The CDR3 nucleotides read TGTGCCAGCAGTTACGCTCCAGGACAGATGAATTCACCCCTCCACTTT.

The V gene is TRBV5-4, the J gene TRBJ1-2, with 8 bases aligning to TRBD1. In germline, CDR1 is SGHNT, CDR2 YYREEE (reference sequence). The CDR3 spans 12 residues. V shed 5 bases, J shed 5 bases, and the junction held 2 bases outside the gene matches. The CDR3 DNA reads as TGTGCCAGCAGGGACAGGGCGTATGGCTACACCTTC. Translated: CASRDRAYGYTF. Full variable domain (remainder filled in from reference TRBV5-4 and TRBJ1-2): ETGVTQSPTHLIKTRGQQVTLRCSSQSGHNTVSWYQQALGQGPQFIFQYYREEENGRGNFPPRFSGLQFPNYSSELNVNALELDDSALYLCASRDRAYGYTFGSGTRLTVV.

This clone was recorded a few times. The chain combines TRBV30 with TRBJ1-5; possibly TRBD1 for D (5 bases). Trimming cost V 3 bases and J 9 bases, with 15 bases left between them. CDR1 GTSNPN and CDR2 SVGIG come from the germline V gene (reference sequence). The CDR3 consists of 13 residues. CDR3 amino acids: CAWSVGPPSPQHF. In DNA form, the CDR3 reads TGTGCCTGGAGCGTGGGACCACCTTCGCCCCAGCATTTT.

This clone was counted a few times. Other DNA sequences of this sample code for an identical CDR3. V usage is TRBV30 and J usage is TRBJ1-6; the D is unclear. The germline CDR1 and CDR2 sequences are GTSNPN and SVGIG (reference sequence). The V and J ends lost 2 bases and 0 bases respectively, with 5 bases between them. The length of the CDR3 is 14 residues. The DNA of the CDR3 is TGTGCCTGGAGTCGGAGCTCCTATAATTCACCCCTCCACTTT. It codes for CAWSRSSYNSPLHF.

The CDR3 here is CASSPGTAYGYTF. The CDR3 nucleotides are TGTGCCAGCAGCCCCGGGACAGCCTATGGCTACACCTTC. The V and J genes are TRBV11-2 and TRBJ1-2, with 7 nucleotides matching TRBD1. Per the germline V gene, CDR1 is SGHAT and CDR2 is FQNNGV. Trimming removed 5 bases from V and 4 bases from J; junction bases left unmatched: 4. The CDR3 length is 13 residues.

V gene TRBV4-3 combines with J gene TRBJ1-6, with D possibly matching TRBD1 (5 bases). Deletions cut 4 bases from V and 8 bases from J, with 15 bases between. The CDR3 is 15 residues long. CDR1 is LGHNA and CDR2 is YSLEER in the germline V gene. The CDR3 DNA follows: TGCGCCAGCAGCCGGGATGCCGGGACCTATTCACCCCTCCACTTT. This codes for CASSRDAGTYSPLHF.

As DNA, the CDR3 is TGTGCCACCAGCAGAGGGCAGGGGCGTTCAGATACGCAGTATTTT. Protein: CATSRGQGRSDTQYF. The chain links TRBV15 to TRBJ2-3; TRBD1 is a possible D gene (6 bases). The CDR3 extends over 15 amino acids. Germline CDR1 reads LNHNV; CDR2 reads YYDKDF (reference sequence). Trimming pared 1 base from V and 4 bases from J, leaving 12 bases between.

The CDR3 reads CASSGHPSKGQGETQYF. The CDR3 DNA sequence: TGTGCCAGCAGTGGACACCCAAGTAAGGGGCAGGGGGAGACCCAGTACTTC. The chain employs TRBV25-1 and TRBJ2-5, with a possible D match to TRBD1 (6 bases). Germline values: CDR1 MGHDK, CDR2 SYGVNS. Trimming removed 4 bases at V and 5 bases at J, with 23 bases between. The CDR3 totals 17 residues.

The chain couples TRBV7-2 to TRBJ2-5; 9 nucleotides align to TRBD1. With 4 bases clipped from V and 5 bases from J, the junction kept 8 bases outside the gene matches. This CDR3 spans 15 amino acids. Germline-derived CDR1 and CDR2 are SGHTA and FQGNSA. The CDR3 spells CASSSTGTGWETQYF. The CDR3 DNA reads TGTGCCAGCAGCTCGACAGGGACAGGGTGGGAGACCCAGTACTTC. Complete variable domain (other parts from reference TRBV7-2 and TRBJ2-5): GAGVSQSPSNKVTEKGKDVELRCDPISGHTALYWYRQSLGQGLEFLIYFQGNSAPDKSGLPSDRFSAERTGGSVSTLTIQRTQQEDSAVYLCASSSTGTGWETQYFGPGTRLLVL.

The V and J genes are TRBV6-1 and TRBJ1-5; D might be TRBD1 (6 bases). CDR1 is MNHNS, CDR2 SASEGT, per germline. The CDR3 runs to 15 residues. V lost 1 base, J lost 3 bases, and 10 bases lay in between. Written as DNA, the CDR3 is TGTGCCAGCAGTGAAGTGGGACAAGACAATCAGCCCCAGCATTTT. Translation gives CASSEVGQDNQPQHF.

The chain combines TRBV30 with TRBJ1-2; a weak D match, TRBD1 (5 bases). The V and J ends lost 0 bases and 4 bases respectively, with 15 bases between them. The CDR3 extends over 15 amino acids. Germline CDR1 reads GTSNPN; CDR2 reads SVGIG (reference sequence). The CDR3 sequence is CAWSVGGGSSYGYTF. CDR3 bases: TGTGCCTGGAGTGTCGGCGGGGGGTCATCCTATGGCTACACCTTC.